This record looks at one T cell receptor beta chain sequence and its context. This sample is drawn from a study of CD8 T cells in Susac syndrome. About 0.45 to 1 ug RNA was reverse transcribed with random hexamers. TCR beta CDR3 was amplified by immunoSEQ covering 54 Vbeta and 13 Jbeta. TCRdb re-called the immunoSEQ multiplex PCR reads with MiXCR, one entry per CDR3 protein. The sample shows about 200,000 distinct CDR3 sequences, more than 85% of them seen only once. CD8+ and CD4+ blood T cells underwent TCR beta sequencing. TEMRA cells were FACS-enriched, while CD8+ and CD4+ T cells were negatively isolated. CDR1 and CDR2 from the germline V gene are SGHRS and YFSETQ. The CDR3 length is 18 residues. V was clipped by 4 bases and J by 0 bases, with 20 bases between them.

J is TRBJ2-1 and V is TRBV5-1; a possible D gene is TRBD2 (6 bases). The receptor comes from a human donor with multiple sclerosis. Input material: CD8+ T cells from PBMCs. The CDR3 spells CASSMASSGRSSYNEQFF. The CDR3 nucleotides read TGCGCCAGCAGCATGGCAAGTAGCGGACGAAGCTCCTACAATGAGCAGTTCTTC.